Detailed here is one TCR beta chain. Its antigen is not known. Terminally differentiated effector memory CD45RA+ cells were excluded from the naive CD8 cells, which were CD45RO-negative and positively selected for CCR7. TCRdb keeps only in-frame clones here, not all; method: immunoSEQ multiplex PCR. The sample records around 1.9 million clones, around 95% being singletons. CDR1 is MNHEY, CDR2 SMNVEV, per germline (reference sequence). CDR3 length equals 13 residues. V lost 6 bases and J lost 1; bases outside the gene matches: 3. This entry belongs to a study of shared clonotypes between healthy human individuals. The study's findings and limits: Naive CD4 clonotypes overlapped across several donors at about 5.3%.

This chain connects TRBV27 to TRBJ2-7; 7 nucleotides line up with TRBD1. Sequencing used naive CD8+ T cells from PBMCs. The origin of this receptor is a man aged 18 to 30 in good health. Some clones in this sample may be carry-over from other donors' samples. The CDR3 region is CASRGDSSYEQYF. CDR3 DNA sequence: TGTGCCAGCAGGGGGGACAGTTCCTACGAGCAGTACTTC.